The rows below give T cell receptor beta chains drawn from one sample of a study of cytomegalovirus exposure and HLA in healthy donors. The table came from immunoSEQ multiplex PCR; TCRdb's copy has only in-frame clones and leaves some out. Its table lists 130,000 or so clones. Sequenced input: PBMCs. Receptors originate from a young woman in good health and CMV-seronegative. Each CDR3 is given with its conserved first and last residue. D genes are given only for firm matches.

CDR3 DNA: TGTGCCAGCTCCCCGGGACAGGACACTGAAGCTTTCTTT
CDR3 protein: CASSPGQDTEAFF
D gene: TRBD1
V gene: TRBV18
J gene: TRBJ1-1

CDR3 DNA: TGTGCCATCAGTGAGTCAATCGGGGTCGGGGTCAATGAGCAGTTCTTC
CDR3 protein: CAISESIGVGVNEQFF
D gene: -
V gene: TRBV10-3
J gene: TRBJ2-1

CDR3 DNA: TGTGCCAGCAGTTTCAACCCCCCAACTAGCGGATTTTACAATGAGCAGTTCTTC
CDR3 protein: CASSFNPPTSGFYNEQFF
D gene: TRBD2
V gene: TRBV27
J gene: TRBJ2-1

CDR3 DNA: TGCAGCGTTGCCGGCGACGCCGATCCCAGGGCAGGGATACAGCCCCAGCATTTT
CDR3 protein: CSVAGDADPRAGIQPQHF
D gene: -
V gene: TRBV29-1
J gene: TRBJ1-5

CDR3 DNA: TGTGCCAGCAGCTTGGGAACAGGCTACTACGAGCAGTACTTC
CDR3 protein: CASSLGTGYYEQYF
D gene: -
V gene: TRBV5-4
J gene: TRBJ2-7

CDR3 DNA: TGCGCCAGCACCTTGGGACAGGGGGAGACCCAGTACTTC
CDR3 protein: CASTLGQGETQYF
D gene: TRBD1
V gene: TRBV5-1
J gene: TRBJ2-5

CDR3 DNA: TGTGCCAGCAGCGAACCGGGACTAGCGGGATCTTTCACAGATACGCAGTATTTT
CDR3 protein: CASSEPGLAGSFTDTQYF
D gene: TRBD2
V gene: TRBV7-6
J gene: TRBJ2-3

CDR3 DNA: TGCGCCAGCAGCTTCGGGTTCGCCTACGAGCAGTACTTC
CDR3 protein: CASSFGFAYEQYF
D gene: -
V gene: TRBV5-1
J gene: TRBJ2-7

CDR3 DNA: TGTGCCAGCACACGGACTAGCTCCGCCGGGGAGCTGTTTTTT
CDR3 protein: CASTRTSSAGELFF
D gene: TRBD2
V gene: TRBV2
J gene: TRBJ2-2

CDR3 DNA: TGTGCCAGCAGCTTACACCTTAGACCGACAGCTGGAAACACCATATATTTT
CDR3 protein: CASSLHLRPTAGNTIYF
D gene: -
V gene: TRBV7-6
J gene: TRBJ1-3

CDR3 DNA: TGCAGCGTCGCGGAGCGGGAAGAGACCCAGTACTTC
CDR3 protein: CSVAEREETQYF
D gene: -
V gene: TRBV29-1
J gene: TRBJ2-5

CDR3 DNA: TGCAGCGTAACCGCTTTGTTAGCTGGGGCCAACGTCCTGACTTTC
CDR3 protein: CSVTALLAGANVLTF
D gene: -
V gene: TRBV29-1
J gene: TRBJ2-6

CDR3 DNA: TGTGCCAGCAGCGGTCAGGGTGGCTACACCTTC
CDR3 protein: CASSGQGGYTF
D gene: -
V gene: TRBV9
J gene: TRBJ1-2

CDR3 DNA: TGCGCCAGCAGCGGAGAACCCCTAGCGCCCCAAGAGACCCAGTACTTC
CDR3 protein: CASSGEPLAPQETQYF
D gene: -
V gene: TRBV5-1
J gene: TRBJ2-5

CDR3 DNA: TGTGCCAGCAGCCGAGATCAGGCATTGGCGGGTTCGGTGAACACTGAAGCTTTCTTT
CDR3 protein: CASSRDQALAGSVNTEAFF
D gene: -
V gene: TRBV7-8
J gene: TRBJ1-1

CDR3 DNA: TGTGCCAGCAGCTTGGGGCCCCGGGACAGGGAAAGATCACCCCTCCACTTT
CDR3 protein: CASSLGPRDRERSPLHF
D gene: TRBD1
V gene: TRBV5-4
J gene: TRBJ1-6

CDR3 DNA: TGTGCCAGCACCAAGGTCGGGATCCACGAGCAGTACTTC
CDR3 protein: CASTKVGIHEQYF
D gene: -
V gene: TRBV5-5
J gene: TRBJ2-7

CDR3 DNA: TGTGCCAGCAGTGTACTAGCGGGAAATGAGCAGTTCTTC
CDR3 protein: CASSVLAGNEQFF
D gene: TRBD2
V gene: TRBV2
J gene: TRBJ2-1

CDR3 DNA: TGTGCCAGCAGCCTTAGCGGGAACTACGAGCAGTACTTC
CDR3 protein: CASSLSGNYEQYF
D gene: TRBD2
V gene: TRBV7-9
J gene: TRBJ2-7

CDR3 DNA: TGTGCCTGGAGTCTGCTGGGCGTAGTCGGCAATCAGCCCCAGCATTTT
CDR3 protein: CAWSLLGVVGNQPQHF
D gene: -
V gene: TRBV30
J gene: TRBJ1-5

CDR3 DNA: TGTGCCAGCTCACCACAGACAGGGGGGAATGAAAAACTGTTTTTT
CDR3 protein: CASSPQTGGNEKLFF
D gene: TRBD1
V gene: TRBV18
J gene: TRBJ1-4

CDR3 DNA: TGTGCCAGCAGCTACAGACTAGCGGGAGACGGGGAGCTGTTTTTT
CDR3 protein: CASSYRLAGDGELFF
D gene: TRBD2
V gene: TRBV5-5
J gene: TRBJ2-2

CDR3 DNA: TGTGCCAGTAGTAAGGACAGGGAGTTCAATCAGCCCCAGCATTTT
CDR3 protein: CASSKDREFNQPQHF
D gene: TRBD1
V gene: TRBV19
J gene: TRBJ1-5

CDR3 DNA: TGTGCCAGCTCAGCTAGCGGGACTTACAATGAGCAGTTCTTC
CDR3 protein: CASSASGTYNEQFF
D gene: TRBD2
V gene: TRBV18
J gene: TRBJ2-1

CDR3 DNA: TGTGCCAGCAGCCAGGAGGGACGTTCGCATGAGCAGTTCTTC
CDR3 protein: CASSQEGRSHEQFF
D gene: -
V gene: TRBV4-2
J gene: TRBJ2-1

CDR3 DNA: TGTGCCTGGATCAACGGGGGGGCTGGGAACACTGAAGCTTTCTTT
CDR3 protein: CAWINGGAGNTEAFF
D gene: -
V gene: TRBV30
J gene: TRBJ1-1

CDR3 DNA: TGTGCCATCACCGGGACAGGGAACTATGGCTACACCTTC
CDR3 protein: CAITGTGNYGYTF
D gene: TRBD1
V gene: TRBV10-3
J gene: TRBJ1-2

CDR3 DNA: TGTGCCAGCAGTGGGGAGACGGTTAGCAATCAGCCCCAGCATTTT
CDR3 protein: CASSGETVSNQPQHF
D gene: -
V gene: TRBV2
J gene: TRBJ1-5

CDR3 DNA: TGTGCCAGCAGCGTAGGGAGGGGTCATCGCAATGAGCAGTTCTTC
CDR3 protein: CASSVGRGHRNEQFF
D gene: -
V gene: TRBV9
J gene: TRBJ2-1

CDR3 DNA: TGCGCCAGCAGCTTCGTCTCTAGCGGGAGGGGCGCAGATACGCAGTATTTT
CDR3 protein: CASSFVSSGRGADTQYF
D gene: TRBD2
V gene: TRBV5-1
J gene: TRBJ2-3

CDR3 DNA: TGTGCCAGCAGCTTAGCCCCACAGCCCTACGAGCAGTACTTC
CDR3 protein: CASSLAPQPYEQYF
D gene: -
V gene: TRBV7-9
J gene: TRBJ2-7

CDR3 DNA: TGTGCCAGCAGCCCACGGGAGGGGCTCGTGGATACGCAGTATTTT
CDR3 protein: CASSPREGLVDTQYF
D gene: TRBD2
V gene: TRBV9
J gene: TRBJ2-3

CDR3 DNA: TGTGCCAGCAGTGTAACTCCCTACACCGGGGAGCTGTTTTTT
CDR3 protein: CASSVTPYTGELFF
D gene: -
V gene: TRBV6-1
J gene: TRBJ2-2

CDR3 DNA: TGTGCCAGCAGCTCGGAAGGGACTCAGCAGTTCTTC
CDR3 protein: CASSSEGTQQFF
D gene: -
V gene: TRBV5-4
J gene: TRBJ2-1

CDR3 DNA: TGTGCCAGCAGCTTAGGTGGGCGCGGCAATCAGCCCCAGCATTTT
CDR3 protein: CASSLGGRGNQPQHF
D gene: -
V gene: TRBV7-9
J gene: TRBJ1-5

CDR3 DNA: TGTGCCAGCAGCCCCGGGACTAGCGGGAGCGGGAATGAGCAGTTCTTC
CDR3 protein: CASSPGTSGSGNEQFF
D gene: TRBD2
V gene: TRBV7-6
J gene: TRBJ2-1

CDR3 DNA: TGCAGCGGCAAACTACAGGGGTATGAGCAGTTCTTC
CDR3 protein: CSGKLQGYEQFF
D gene: TRBD1
V gene: TRBV29-1
J gene: TRBJ2-1

CDR3 DNA: TGTGCCAGCAGTGAACTAGCGGGAGTTAGCACAGATACGCAGTATTTT
CDR3 protein: CASSELAGVSTDTQYF
D gene: TRBD2
V gene: TRBV6-1
J gene: TRBJ2-3

CDR3 DNA: TGTGCCAGCAGTCCCACGCAGGATACGCAGTATTTT
CDR3 protein: CASSPTQDTQYF
D gene: -
V gene: TRBV6-6
J gene: TRBJ2-3

CDR3 DNA: TGCGCCAGCAGCCAAGATTTCGGCAGGATGAATGAAAAACTGTTTTTT
CDR3 protein: CASSQDFGRMNEKLFF
D gene: -
V gene: TRBV4-3
J gene: TRBJ1-4

CDR3 DNA: TGTGCCAGCAGCGTAGTACGGGACAGAAGCTCCTACAATGAGCAGTTCTTC
CDR3 protein: CASSVVRDRSSYNEQFF
D gene: TRBD1
V gene: TRBV11-3
J gene: TRBJ2-1

CDR3 DNA: TGTGCCAGCAGCTTACGGGACACAAAGGTATACACCATATATTTT
CDR3 protein: CASSLRDTKVYTIYF
D gene: -
V gene: TRBV7-3
J gene: TRBJ1-3

CDR3 DNA: TGTGCCTCCAAGCAGGGGTACAATGAGCAGTTCTTC
CDR3 protein: CASKQGYNEQFF
D gene: -
V gene: TRBV30
J gene: TRBJ2-1

CDR3 DNA: TGTGCCAGCAGCTTAGCGCTTAGTATCGTAGAGGGTAGCTCTGGGGCCAACGTCCTGACTTTC
CDR3 protein: CASSLALSIVEGSSGANVLTF
D gene: -
V gene: TRBV7-2
J gene: TRBJ2-6

CDR3 DNA: TGTGCCAGCAGATACAGGGTCCAAGAGACCCAGTACTTC
CDR3 protein: CASRYRVQETQYF
D gene: -
V gene: TRBV6-1
J gene: TRBJ2-5

CDR3 DNA: TGTGCCAGCAGCTGGGAGACAGGGACGCAGTATTTT
CDR3 protein: CASSWETGTQYF
D gene: TRBD1
V gene: TRBV5-6
J gene: TRBJ2-3

CDR3 DNA: TGTGCCAGCAGTGAACATCCACAGGCCTATGGCTACACCTTC
CDR3 protein: CASSEHPQAYGYTF
D gene: -
V gene: TRBV2
J gene: TRBJ1-2

CDR3 DNA: TGTGCCAGCAGTAACACCGGGACAGGGGGAACCAAAAACATTCAGTACTTC
CDR3 protein: CASSNTGTGGTKNIQYF
D gene: TRBD1
V gene: TRBV5-6
J gene: TRBJ2-4

CDR3 DNA: TGTGCCAGCAGTAAACAGGGACTACACACCGGGGAGCTGTTTTTT
CDR3 protein: CASSKQGLHTGELFF
D gene: -
V gene: TRBV2
J gene: TRBJ2-2

CDR3 DNA: TGTGCCAGCAGTCCACCGTGGGCGAACACTGAAGCTTTCTTT
CDR3 protein: CASSPPWANTEAFF
D gene: -
V gene: TRBV27
J gene: TRBJ1-1

CDR3 DNA: TGTGCCAGCAGCCCCGTTGGAGGGAGTGGAGATACGCAGTATTTT
CDR3 protein: CASSPVGGSGDTQYF
D gene: -
V gene: TRBV7-2
J gene: TRBJ2-3

CDR3 DNA: TGCGCCAGCACACCGGGGACTAGCGGGCACACAGATACGCAGTATTTT
CDR3 protein: CASTPGTSGHTDTQYF
D gene: TRBD2
V gene: TRBV5-1
J gene: TRBJ2-3

CDR3 DNA: TGTGCCAGCGGGACAGGGCGACACTATGGCTACACCTTC
CDR3 protein: CASGTGRHYGYTF
D gene: TRBD1
V gene: TRBV19
J gene: TRBJ1-2

CDR3 DNA: TGTGCCACCAGCAGAGCTGCGGGAGGGCACAATGAGCAGTTCTTC
CDR3 protein: CATSRAAGGHNEQFF
D gene: TRBD2
V gene: TRBV15
J gene: TRBJ2-1